These 25 T cell receptor beta chains share one sample of origin, sequenced in a study of molecular identifiers for immune sequencing clone quantification. TCRdb independently ran MiXCR on the PCR reads; one entry per CDR3 protein. The table includes over 85,000 distinct CDR3 sequences, 21% detected once. Sequences were obtained from naive CD8+ T cells from blood, with Jurkat cell RNA spiked in. Subset defined: FACS-sorted CD8+CD4-CCR7+CD45RA+ naive T cells. The source of these receptors is a human donor in good health. Some libraries in this study had Jurkat cell RNA spiked in.

This clonotype was observed a handful of times. The chain couples TRBV20-1 to TRBJ2-7, with 12 bases aligning to TRBD2. V was pared by 6 bases and J by 2 bases, with 2 bases of the junction left unmatched. The CDR3 has 13 amino acids. CDR1 DFQATT and CDR2 SNEGSKA come from the germline V gene (reference sequence). This CDR3 reads CSARTSGTYEQYF. Here the CDR3 DNA reads TGCAGTGCGAGGACTAGCGGGACCTACGAGCAGTACTTC.

The CDR3 DNA follows: TGTGCCACCAGCAGAGATTTGGGATTCGGGCAGCCCCAGCATTTT. It translates to CATSRDLGFGQPQHF. The chain combines TRBV15 with TRBJ1-5; no clear D. The CDR3 has 15 residues. The germline V gene encodes CDR1 LNHNV and CDR2 YYDKDF (reference sequence). V dropped 0 bases and J dropped 7 bases, with 13 bases sitting between them.

This clonotype was observed once. Its ends do not fully match the called genes, so a read error is possible. This chain joins TRBV5-3 and TRBJ1-2; D possibly corresponds to TRBD1 (5 bases). TRBV5-3 is treated as an ORF (open reading frame) with a function not yet certain. CDR3 length equals 15 residues. The CDR3 DNA follows: TGTGCCAGCAGCGAGGGACGGCTAACACTCTATGGCTACATCTTC. Encoded protein: CASSEGRLTLYGYIF.

This clonotype appeared many times. The chain has TRBV5-6 and TRBJ1-5; no reliable D call. CDR3 size: 15 residues. The V and J ends lost 3 bases and 2 bases respectively, with 12 bases between them. Germline V gene data show CDR1 as SGHDT and CDR2 as YYEEEE. The CDR3 DNA follows: TGTGCCAGCAGCTCCGCCACAAGCGGCAATCAGCCCCAGCATTTT. Its translation is CASSSATSGNQPQHF. The variable domain in full, with the rest retrieved from reference TRBV5-6 and TRBJ1-5, is DAGVTQSPTHLIKTRGQQVTLRCSPKSGHDTVSWYQQALGQGPQFIFQYYEEEERQRGNFPDRFSGHQFPNYSSELNVNALLLGDSALYLCASSSATSGNQPQHFGDGTRLSIL.

As concerns this clonotype: A single base separates this from a much larger clone, so it may be a read error. This chain joins TRBV2 and TRBJ2-5; D is ambiguous. The V gene's germline CDR1 is SNHLY and CDR2 FYNNEI. This CDR3 region has 13 residues. The DNA of the CDR3 is TGTGCCAGCAGTGAGTGGGTCCAAGAGGCCCAGTACTTC. Residues: CASSEWVQEAQYF.

Details on this clonotype: A read error is possible here, since a much larger clone lies one base away. The chain joins TRBV9 to TRBJ1-1; 9 bases are shared with TRBD1. The germline V gene encodes CDR1 SGDLS and CDR2 YYNGEE. This CDR3 is built from 15 residues. The CDR3 DNA sequence: TGTGCCTGCAGCGCCGGGACAGGGTTGTTTCCTGAAGCTTTCTTT. Its translation: CACSAGTGLFPEAFF.

The chain uses TRBV12-3 or TRBV12-4 and TRBJ1-1, with 7 bases fitting TRBD1. CDR3 length equals 12 residues. The ends lost 11 bases at V and 6 bases at J; junction bases unmatched: 9. CDR3 sequence (DNA): TGTGCCCAAGCAGGGGGTATGGCTGAAGCTTTCTTT. Its translation is CAQAGGMAEAFF.

As concerns this clonotype: A read error may explain this, as a much larger clone is one base away. The CDR3 here is CASSFAGPTYEHYF. CDR3 nucleotides: TGTGCCAGCAGCTTCGCAGGGCCGACCTACGAGCATTACTTC. This rearrangement joins TRBV7-9 to TRBJ2-7; D perhaps matches TRBD1 (5 bases). This CDR3 is built from 14 residues. Germline V gene sequence: CDR1 SEHNR, CDR2 FQNEAQ (reference sequence).

The V call is TRBV28, the J call TRBJ2-7, with TRBD1 matching over 8 bases. Germline lookup yields CDR1 MDHEN and CDR2 SYDVKM. This CDR3 spans 13 amino acids. V dropped 11 bases and J dropped 5; count of bases not matched to a gene: 11. Here the CDR3 reads CASGTGVGNEQYF. The CDR3 DNA follows: TGTGCCTCTGGGACAGGTGTCGGGAACGAGCAGTACTTC.

Of note for this clonotype: Its ends do not fully match the called genes, so a read error is possible. This chain links TRBV7-9 with TRBJ2-5; no clear D. This CDR3 has 14 amino acids. Per germline, CDR1 SEHNR and CDR2 FQNEAQ (reference sequence). The CDR3 DNA sequence: TGTGCCAGCAGCTTAAACAGTCGTCAAGAGACCCAGTGCTTC. It is translated as CASSLNSRQETQCF.

The table lists this clonotype with many counts. The genes are TRBV3-1 and TRBJ2-7; weak D call: TRBD2 (5 bases). Trimming took off 4 bases at V and 0 bases at J, with 16 bases between the two ends. This CDR3 is built from 16 residues. Germline V lookup: CDR1 LGHDT, CDR2 YNNKEL (reference sequence). CDR3 in DNA: TGTGCCAGCAGCCCGCGGGTCGGAGAACCCTCCTACGAGCAGTACTTC. Translating gives CASSPRVGEPSYEQYF.

CDR3 residues: CASSLTGPTPYEQYF. DNA for the CDR3: TGTGCCAGCAGTCTGACAGGGCCGACCCCCTACGAGCAGTACTTC. The chain couples TRBV27 to TRBJ2-7, with TRBD1 matching 7 bases. The CDR3 totals 15 residues. V dropped 5 bases and J dropped 2; count of bases not matched to a gene: 9. Germline CDR1 MNHEY, CDR2 SMNVEV (reference sequence).

This clonotype was picked up many times. The chain is built from TRBV7-9 and TRBJ1-5; the D is unclear. Trimming cost V 1 base and J 0 bases, with 10 bases left between them. The length of the CDR3 is 16 residues. The germline V gene has CDR1 SEHNR and CDR2 FQNEAQ (reference sequence). The CDR3 sequence: CASSLGGVYSNQPQHF. The CDR3 coding sequence is TGTGCCAGCAGCTTAGGTGGGGTATATAGCAATCAGCCCCAGCATTTT.

The sample holds many counts of this clonotype. The genes are TRBV4-3 and TRBJ2-3; 9 bases agree with TRBD2. Germline CDR1 reads LGHNA; CDR2 reads YSLEER. The V segment lost 0 bases and the J segment 2 bases; nucleotides outside the gene matches: 6. The CDR3 is made up of 17 amino acids. In DNA, the CDR3 is TGCGCCAGCAGCCAAGAGAACGCGGGACTAGCCACAGATACGCAGTATTTT. This translates into CASSQENAGLATDTQYF.

This clonotype was detected many times. The V call is TRBV5-1, the J call TRBJ2-3; D is uncertain. V dropped 0 bases and J dropped 3 bases, with 2 bases sitting between them. This CDR3 has 12 amino acids. Germline V gives CDR1 SGHRS, CDR2 YFSETQ. As DNA, the CDR3 is TGCGCCAGCAGCTTGGTTACAGATACGCAGTATTTT. Protein product: CASSLVTDTQYF.

This clonotype was seen a single time. A much larger clone differs from this one at a single base, so this may be a read error. J is TRBJ2-2 and V is TRBV4-2; the match to TRBD2 covers 12 bases. Germline assignment: CDR1 LGHNA and CDR2 YNFKEQ. The V and J ends lost 4 bases and 4 bases, in that order; junction bases with no gene match: 16. The CDR3 consists of 20 residues. CDR3 sequence reads: CASSRELRLAGGPGTGELFF. DNA of the CDR3: TGTGCCAGCAGCCGAGAATTGCGGCTAGCGGGAGGGCCGGGCACCGGGGAGCTGTTTTTT.

V gene TRBV7-9 combines with J gene TRBJ2-1, with D possibly TRBD1 on 6 matching bases. From germline, CDR1 is SEHNR and CDR2 FQNEAQ (reference sequence). The V gene lost 2 bases and the J gene lost 0 bases, with 8 bases spanning the gap. The CDR3 is made up of 15 amino acids. CDR3 protein: CASSLMTGSYNEQFF. The CDR3 nucleotides are TGTGCCAGCAGCTTAATGACAGGCTCCTACAATGAGCAGTTCTTC.

Concerning this clonotype: Its ends do not fully match the called genes, so a read error is possible. The J gene is TRBJ2-1, the V gene TRBV7-3; no clear D gene. The CDR3 sequence is 15 residues long. CDR1 SGHTA and CDR2 FQGTGA come from the germline V gene. CDR3 bases: TGTGCCGGCAGCTCCTATTTATCCCAATACAATGAGCAGTTCTTC. Amino acid sequence: CAGSSYLSQYNEQFF.

This clonotype was recorded many times. The chain is built from TRBV14 and TRBJ2-5; TRBD2 matches 13 bases. CDR1 SGHDN and CDR2 FVKESK come from the germline V gene. The CDR3 is 16 residues long. Trimming at V came to 5 bases and at J to 1 base, leaving 4 bases not matched to a gene. Written as DNA, the CDR3 is TGTGCCAGCAGCTTTCGACTAGCGGGGGGCCAAGAGACCCAGTACTTC. Its translation: CASSFRLAGGQETQYF.

The chain combines TRBV4-1 with TRBJ2-1; TRBD2 agrees at 13 bases. The CDR3 consists of 18 residues. Losses at the gene ends were 0 bases for V and 8 bases for J; bases not matched to a gene: 10. Germline V CDR1 and CDR2: MGHRA, YSYEKL. The DNA for the CDR3 is TGCGCCAGCAGCCAAGATGGCACAGGGACTAGCGGGATGTATGAGCAGTTCTTC. Its protein product is CASSQDGTGTSGMYEQFF.

The chain carries TRBV7-9 and TRBJ2-7; D call uncertain. The V gene lost 5 bases and the J gene lost 1 base, with 3 bases spanning the gap. Germline CDR1 is SEHNR and CDR2 is FQNEAQ (reference sequence). The CDR3 length is 11 residues. This CDR3 reads CASSASYEQYF. The DNA of the CDR3 is TGTGCCAGCAGCGCGTCCTACGAGCAGTACTTC.

This clonotype came up many times. The J gene is TRBJ2-1, the V gene TRBV4-2; TRBD2 aligns across 9 bases. CDR3 size: 13 residues. Germline V CDR1 and CDR2: LGHNA, YNFKEQ. After removal of 4 bases from V and 7 bases from J, the junction contained 2 bases not matched to a gene. The CDR3 spells CASSPGLANEQFF. CDR3 in DNA: TGTGCCAGCAGCCCGGGACTAGCTAATGAGCAGTTCTTC.

This rearrangement joins TRBV20-1 to TRBJ2-1, with D perhaps matching TRBD1 (6 bases). V dropped 0 bases and J dropped 4 bases, with 13 bases sitting between them. In germline, CDR1 is DFQATT, CDR2 SNEGSKA (reference sequence). The CDR3 loop spans 15 amino acids. The DNA of the CDR3 is TGCAGTGCTAGAGATCGACAGGCTGTTTACAATGAGCAGTTCTTC. It codes for CSARDRQAVYNEQFF.

This clonotype was seen at least ten times. The chain recombines TRBV7-2 with TRBJ2-3, with D uncertain. The CDR3 is 12 amino acids. From germline, CDR1 is SGHTA and CDR2 FQGNSA. V was shortened by 3 bases and J by 3 bases, with 4 bases between the two germline ends. The CDR3 region has the DNA TGTGCCAGCAGCTTTTTGACAGATACGCAGTATTTT. Translation: CASSFLTDTQYF.

About this clonotype: A much larger clone differs from this one at a single base, so this may be a read error. The CDR3 coding sequence is TGTGCCAGCAACAAAGGACCAGCGACGAACACCGGGGAGCTGTTTTTT. It codes for CASNKGPATNTGELFF. This chain links TRBV6-5 with TRBJ2-2; D is unresolved. The CDR3 contains 16 residues. Trimming left V 7 bases short and J 0 bases short, with 15 bases between. Germline assignment: CDR1 MNHEY and CDR2 SVGAGI.